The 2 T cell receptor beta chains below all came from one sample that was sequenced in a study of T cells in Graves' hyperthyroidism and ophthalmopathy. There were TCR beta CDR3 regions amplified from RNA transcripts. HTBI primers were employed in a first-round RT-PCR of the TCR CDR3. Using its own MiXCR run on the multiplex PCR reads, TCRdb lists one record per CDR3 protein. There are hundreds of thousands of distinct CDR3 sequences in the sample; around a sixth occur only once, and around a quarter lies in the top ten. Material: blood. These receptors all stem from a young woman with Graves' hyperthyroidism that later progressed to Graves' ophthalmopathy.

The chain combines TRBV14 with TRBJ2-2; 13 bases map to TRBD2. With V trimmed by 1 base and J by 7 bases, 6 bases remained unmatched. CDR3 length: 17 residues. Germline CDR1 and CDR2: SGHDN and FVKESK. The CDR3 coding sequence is TGTGCCAGCAGCCAAGGAACTAGCGGGAGGGCGAACGGGGAGCTGTTTTTT. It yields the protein CASSQGTSGRANGELFF.

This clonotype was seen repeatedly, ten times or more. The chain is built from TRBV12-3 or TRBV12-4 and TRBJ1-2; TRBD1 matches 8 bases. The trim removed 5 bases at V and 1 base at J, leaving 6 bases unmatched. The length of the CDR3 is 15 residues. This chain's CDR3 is CASSLTGASNYGYTF. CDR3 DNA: TGTGCCAGCAGTCTGACAGGGGCAAGTAACTATGGCTACACCTTC.